The 27 T cell receptor beta chains reported below all come from one sample, sequenced in a study of Ad26.COV2.S vaccination and SARS-CoV-2 variants. TCRdb's table, derived via immunoSEQ multiplex PCR, lists solely in-frame clones and lacks some. The sample consists of over 85,000 clones, around 82% of them appearing once. The material sequenced was peripheral blood, taken after recovery from COVID-19. The receptors shown here come from a human donor who had recovered from COVID-19.

This clone was seen only a few times. This sequence joins TRBV5-1 and TRBJ2-1; tentative D call: TRBD1 (6 bases). CDR1 is SGHRS and CDR2 is YFSETQ in the germline V gene. Trimming stripped 5 bases from V and 4 bases from J, with 19 bases between. The CDR3 runs 16 residues. The CDR3 protein is CASSQGGSRGYNEQFF. CDR3 nucleotides: TGCGCCAGCAGTCAAGGTGGCTCAAGGGGGTACAATGAGCAGTTCTTC.

This clone was picked up one time. The chain links TRBV4-3 to TRBJ1-2; a weak D match, TRBD1 (5 bases). Trimming shortened V by 4 bases and J by 8 bases, and 14 bases separated the two germline ends. In germline, CDR1 is LGHNA, CDR2 YSLEER. The CDR3 sequence is 13 residues long. This chain's CDR3 is CASSLTGTSGYTF. CDR3 bases: TGCGCCAGCAGCCTGACGGGGACCTCCGGCTACACCTTC.

This chain links TRBV7-2 with TRBJ1-1; possible D gene TRBD1, 5 bases. The germline gives CDR1 SGHTA, CDR2 FQGNSA. Trimming pared 3 bases from V and 7 bases from J, leaving 12 bases between. The CDR3 has 13 amino acids. The CDR3 DNA is TGTGCCAGCAGCTTCTTTTTGGGGGTTGAAGCTTTCTTT. Its translation: CASSFFLGVEAFF.

There are a few counts of this clone. The V call is TRBV10-1, the J call TRBJ2-1; TRBD2 agrees at 10 bases. The junction had 5 bases not matched to a gene; V was cut back by 6 bases and J by 3 bases. The germline V gene has CDR1 WNHNN and CDR2 SYGVQD (reference sequence). The CDR3 consists of 15 residues. The DNA for the CDR3 is TGCGCCAGCAGCGATCCTAGCGGGGGCTACAATGAGCAGTTCTTC. Its protein is CASSDPSGGYNEQFF.

The genes are TRBV3-1 (or the pseudogene TRBV3-2) and TRBJ1-2, with D possibly TRBD1 on 6 matching bases. CDR1 and CDR2 from the germline V gene are LGHDT and YNNKEL (reference sequence). The CDR3 loop spans 17 amino acids. V lost 3 bases and J 4 bases, leaving 21 bases between the germline ends. The DNA for the CDR3 is TGTGCCAGCAGCCACCGTTTCCGGGACACCGGCTCCTATGGCTACACCTTC. Translating gives CASSHRFRDTGSYGYTF.

The genes are TRBV28 and TRBJ2-3; unclear D gene. The CDR3 is made up of 15 amino acids. Trimming stripped 3 bases from V and 0 bases from J, with 10 bases between. Germline CDR1 MDHEN, CDR2 SYDVKM. In DNA, the CDR3 is TGTGCCAGCAGTTTTCGGCCAGCTAGCACAGATACGCAGTATTTT. It yields the protein CASSFRPASTDTQYF. Drawing the rest from reference TRBV28 and TRBJ2-3, the complete variable domain is DVKVTQSSRYLVKRTGEKVFLECVQDMDHENMFWYRQDPGLGLRLIYFSYDVKMKEKGDIPEGYSVSREKKERFSLILESASTNQTSMYLCASSFRPASTDTQYFGPGTRLTVL.

This clone was seen a single time. CDR3 protein: CASVKAGAGNEQFF. CDR3 nucleotide sequence: TGTGCTAGTGTCAAAGCGGGAGCCGGTAATGAGCAGTTCTTC. The gene calls are TRBV12-5 and TRBJ2-1; 8 bases map to TRBD2. V was pared by 7 bases and J by 7 bases, with 9 bases of the junction left unmatched. CDR3 length: 14 residues. In germline, CDR1 is LGHNT, CDR2 FRNRAP.

The gene calls are TRBV21-1 and TRBJ2-7; TRBD2, the D gene given by the table, was not confirmed from the DNA. TRBV21-1 is a known pseudogene. The CDR3 consists of 14 residues. In DNA form, the CDR3 reads TGTGCCAGCAGCCTACGGGAGCATCCCTACGAGCAGTACTTC. Its translation is CASSLREHPYEQYF.

The chain links TRBV18 to TRBJ2-4, with 8 bases aligning to TRBD1. The CDR3 sequence is 14 residues long. After removal of 4 bases from V and 7 bases from J, the junction contained 6 bases not matched to a gene. Germline loops: CDR1 KGHSH, CDR2 LQKENI. The CDR3 here is CASSLDRGTNIQYF. The CDR3 nucleotides are TGTGCCAGCTCACTAGACAGGGGAACGAACATTCAGTACTTC. Full variable domain (rest looked up from reference TRBV18 and TRBJ2-4): NAGVMQNPRHLVRRRGQEARLRCSPMKGHSHVYWYRQLPEEGLKFMVYLQKENIIDESGMPKERFSAEFPKEGPSILRIQQVVRGDSAAYFCASSLDRGTNIQYFGAGTRLSVL.

The chain is built from TRBV7-9 and TRBJ2-3; 12 bases line up with TRBD2. The CDR3 is 17 residues long. Losses at the gene ends were 5 bases for V and 0 bases for J; bases not matched to a gene: 6. Germline values: CDR1 SEHNR, CDR2 FQNEAQ (reference sequence). The CDR3, as DNA: TGTGCCAGCAGCCCCCTAGCGGGAGGGCGCAGCACAGATACGCAGTATTTT. Translation gives CASSPLAGGRSTDTQYF. The full variable domain, completed using reference TRBV7-9 and TRBJ2-3, is DTGVSQNPRHKITKRGQNVTFRCDPISEHNRLYWYRQTLGQGPEFLTYFQNEAQLEKSRLLSDRFSAERPKGSFSTLEIQRTEQGDSAMYLCASSPLAGGRSTDTQYFGPGTRLTVL.

V usage is TRBV11-2 and J usage is TRBJ2-7; the match to TRBD2 covers 9 bases. CDR1 is SGHAT and CDR2 is FQNNGV in the germline V gene. Trimming cost V 1 base and J 2 bases; bases outside gene matches: 3. The CDR3 is 15 residues long. For the CDR3, the DNA is TGTGCCAGCAGCTTAGGCCTAGCGGGACCCTACGAGCAGTACTTC. Translating it yields CASSLGLAGPYEQYF.

This rearrangement joins TRBV28 to TRBJ1-5; no clear D. The CDR3 length is 15 residues. Germline lookup yields CDR1 MDHEN and CDR2 SYDVKM. V gave up 4 bases and J gave up 2 bases, with 12 bases separating them. CDR3 DNA: TGTGCCAGCAGTTCCCATAAGGATGGCAATCAGCCCCAGCATTTT. It translates to CASSSHKDGNQPQHF. Drawing the rest from reference TRBV28 and TRBJ1-5, the complete variable domain is DVKVTQSSRYLVKRTGEKVFLECVQDMDHENMFWYRQDPGLGLRLIYFSYDVKMKEKGDIPEGYSVSREKKERFSLILESASTNQTSMYLCASSSHKDGNQPQHFGDGTRLSIL.

The chain combines TRBV6-5 with TRBJ2-1, with 7 positions matching TRBD2. The CDR3 runs 15 residues. V was clipped by 5 bases and J by 10 bases; unmatched bases: 14. Germline loops: CDR1 MNHEY, CDR2 SVGAGI. The CDR3 DNA is TGTGCCAGCAGTACGAGGACCCCGGGAGGAGGGGAGCAGTTCTTC. Protein product: CASSTRTPGGGEQFF.

This rearrangement joins TRBV2 to TRBJ2-3, with TRBD2 matching 8 bases. Germline V gives CDR1 SNHLY, CDR2 FYNNEI. The CDR3 loop spans 16 amino acids. V dropped 8 bases and J dropped 2; count of bases not matched to a gene: 12. In DNA, the CDR3 is TGTGCCAGCTTGGGGCGAGCGGGAGATCACACAGATACGCAGTATTTT. Translation: CASLGRAGDHTDTQYF.

This chain uses TRBV18 with TRBJ1-5; no clear D gene. CDR3 length: 14 residues. The V and J ends lost 1 base and 0 bases respectively, with 4 bases between them. The germline gives CDR1 KGHSH, CDR2 LQKENI. The CDR3 DNA reads TGTGCCAGCTCACCACAAAATAGCAATCAGCCCCAGCATTTT. This codes for CASSPQNSNQPQHF.

The chain recombines TRBV11-2 with TRBJ2-2; D perhaps matches TRBD2 (6 bases). CDR3 length: 13 residues. V lost 6 bases and J 4 bases, leaving 9 bases between the germline ends. The germline CDR1 and CDR2 sequences are SGHAT and FQNNGV. As DNA, the CDR3 is TGTGCCAGCAGTAGCGGATCCACCGGGGAGCTGTTTTTT. It is translated as CASSSGSTGELFF.

The chain carries TRBV6-5 and TRBJ2-1; D is unclear. The CDR3 contains 11 residues. Trimming shortened V by 4 bases and J by 8 bases, and 6 bases separated the two germline ends. The germline CDR1 and CDR2 sequences are MNHEY and SVGAGI. CDR3 sequence: CASSFYYEQFF. The CDR3 nucleotides read TGTGCCAGCAGTTTCTATTATGAGCAGTTCTTC.

There are a few counts of this clone. The CDR3 DNA is TGTGCCAGCAGCCCGTCCTGGTCGGGCTATGGCTACACCTTC. This translates into CASSPSWSGYGYTF. V gene TRBV7-2 combines with J gene TRBJ1-2, with D hard to call. Per germline, CDR1 SGHTA and CDR2 FQGNSA. Trimming cost V 5 bases and J 4 bases, with 14 bases left between them. The CDR3 has 14 amino acids.

This clone came up once. The CDR3 DNA follows: TGTGCCAGCAGCTTAGTTTGGGGTTCCTACGAGCAGTACTTC. Translated: CASSLVWGSYEQYF. The chain employs TRBV11-1 and TRBJ2-7; D gene unclear. Germline V gives CDR1 SGHAT, CDR2 FQDESV (reference sequence). This CDR3 comprises 14 residues. Trimming pared 1 base from V and 1 base from J, leaving 8 bases between. Full variable domain (remainder filled in from reference TRBV11-1 and TRBJ2-7): EAEVAQSPRYKITEKSQAVAFWCDPISGHATLYWYRQILGQGPELLVQFQDESVVDDSQLPKDRFSAERLKGVDSTLKIQPAELGDSAMYLCASSLVWGSYEQYFGPGTRLTVT.

This chain joins TRBV19 and TRBJ2-5; D remains ambiguous. V lost 5 bases to trimming and J lost 4 bases, with 11 bases between them. The CDR3 is 13 residues long. Germline CDR1 is LNHDA and CDR2 is SQIVND (reference sequence). The CDR3 coding sequence is TGTGCCAGTAGTCGTGGCCCCCCAGAGACCCAGTACTTC. This codes for CASSRGPPETQYF.

V is TRBV7-9 and J is TRBJ2-1; 9 positions agree with TRBD2. V trimming: 3 bases; J trimming: 8 bases; junction bases outside the gene matches: 5. The CDR3 runs 14 residues. The germline CDR1 and CDR2 sequences are SEHNR and FQNEAQ (reference sequence). The CDR3, as DNA: TGTGCCAGCAGCTTCAGCGGGAGGAGCCATGAGCAGTTCTTC. It yields the protein CASSFSGRSHEQFF.

The J gene is TRBJ2-5, the V gene TRBV7-2, with TRBD1 as a possible D gene (6 bases). There are 16 residues in the CDR3. CDR1 and CDR2 from the germline V gene are SGHTA and FQGNSA. The V and J ends lost 0 bases and 3 bases respectively, with 14 bases between them. In DNA, the CDR3 is TGTGCCAGCAGCTTAGCGCAGGGGCTGTTCGAAGAGACCCAGTACTTC. Protein sequence: CASSLAQGLFEETQYF.

V gene TRBV25-1 combines with J gene TRBJ1-3, with TRBD1 matching 8 bases. V gave up 3 bases and J gave up 2 bases; unmatched junction bases: 3. The CDR3 sequence is 15 residues long. CDR1 is MGHDK and CDR2 is SYGVNS in the germline V gene. Here the CDR3 DNA reads TGTGCCAGCAGTGACAGGGGACAGGCTGGAAACACCATATATTTT. It specifies CASSDRGQAGNTIYF.

The V call is TRBV12-3 or TRBV12-4, the J call TRBJ1-1; tentatively, D is TRBD1 (5 bases). This CDR3 has 11 residues. Trimming pared 7 bases from V and 13 bases from J, leaving 16 bases between. CDR3 loop: CASTTRGRGFF. CDR3 bases: TGTGCCAGCACTACCCGGGGACGGGGTTTCTTT.

To note about this clone: Distinct nucleotide sequences in the sample also encode this CDR3. The genes are TRBV7-9 and TRBJ2-7; unclear D gene. The V and J ends lost 5 bases and 1 base respectively, with 6 bases between them. The V gene's germline CDR1 is SEHNR and CDR2 FQNEAQ (reference sequence). The CDR3 length is 12 residues. The CDR3 nucleotides are TGTGCCAGCAGCGGGCGGTCCTACGAGCAGTACTTC. Its translation is CASSGRSYEQYF.

CDR3 DNA sequence: TGTGCCAGCAGTTGGGGACAGGGTAGCGGGGAGCTGTTTTTT. The encoded protein is CASSWGQGSGELFF. V is TRBV27 and J is TRBJ2-2, with 9 bases aligning to TRBD1. Unmatched junction bases numbered 4, after V lost 4 bases and J lost 7 bases. This CDR3 comprises 14 residues. Germline V gene lookup returns CDR1 MNHEY and CDR2 SMNVEV (reference sequence).

The chain employs TRBV19 and TRBJ2-1, with 10 bases identical to TRBD2. Germline CDR1 reads LNHDA; CDR2 reads SQIVND (reference sequence). Unmatched junction bases numbered 2, after V lost 1 base and J lost 5 bases. This CDR3 spans 15 amino acids. CDR3: CASSIGLAGHNEQFF. CDR3 DNA: TGTGCCAGTAGTATAGGACTAGCGGGCCACAATGAGCAGTTCTTC.